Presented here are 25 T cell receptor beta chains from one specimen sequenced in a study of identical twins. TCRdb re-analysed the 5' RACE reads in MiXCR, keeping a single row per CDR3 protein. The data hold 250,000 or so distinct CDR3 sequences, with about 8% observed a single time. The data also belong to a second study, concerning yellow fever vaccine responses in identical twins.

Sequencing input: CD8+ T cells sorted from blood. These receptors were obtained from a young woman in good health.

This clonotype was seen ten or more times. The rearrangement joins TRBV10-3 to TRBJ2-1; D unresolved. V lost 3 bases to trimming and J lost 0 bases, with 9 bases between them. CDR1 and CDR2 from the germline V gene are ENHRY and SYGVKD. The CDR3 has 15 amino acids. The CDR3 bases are TGTGCCATCAGTGAAAGGCAGTTCTCCTACAATGAGCAGTTCTTC. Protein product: CAISERQFSYNEQFF.

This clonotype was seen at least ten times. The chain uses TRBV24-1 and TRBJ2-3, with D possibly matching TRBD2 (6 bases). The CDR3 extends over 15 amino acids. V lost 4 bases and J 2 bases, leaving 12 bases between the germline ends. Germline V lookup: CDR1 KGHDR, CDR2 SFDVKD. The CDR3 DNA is TGTGCCACCAGTGACCCCGGGAGACCCACAGATACGCAGTATTTT. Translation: CATSDPGRPTDTQYF.

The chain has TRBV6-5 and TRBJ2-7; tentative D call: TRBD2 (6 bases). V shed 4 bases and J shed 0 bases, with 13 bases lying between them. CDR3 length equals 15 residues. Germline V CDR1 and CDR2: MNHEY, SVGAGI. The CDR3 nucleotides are TGTGCCAGCAGTTCGGGGGACGGAAACTCCTACGAGCAGTACTTC. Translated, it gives CASSSGDGNSYEQYF.

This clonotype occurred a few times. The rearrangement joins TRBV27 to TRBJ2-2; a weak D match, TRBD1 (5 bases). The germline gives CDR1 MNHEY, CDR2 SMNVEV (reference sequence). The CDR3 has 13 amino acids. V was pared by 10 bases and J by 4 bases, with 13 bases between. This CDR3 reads CATRQLGTGELFF. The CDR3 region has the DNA TGTGCCACGCGACAGCTCGGCACCGGGGAGCTGTTTTTT.

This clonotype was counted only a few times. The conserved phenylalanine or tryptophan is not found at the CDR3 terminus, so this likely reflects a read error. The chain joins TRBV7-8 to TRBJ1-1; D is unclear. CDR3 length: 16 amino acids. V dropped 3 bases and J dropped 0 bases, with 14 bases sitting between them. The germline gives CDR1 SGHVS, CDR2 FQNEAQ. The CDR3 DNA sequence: TGTGCCAGCAGCTTTTGGGAGGGAGTATTGAACACTGAAGCTTTCCTT. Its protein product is CASSFWEGVLNTEAFL.

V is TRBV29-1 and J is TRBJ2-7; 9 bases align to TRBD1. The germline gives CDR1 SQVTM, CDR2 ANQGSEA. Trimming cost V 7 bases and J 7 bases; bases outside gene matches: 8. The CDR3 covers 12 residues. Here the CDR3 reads CSGLGQGREQYF. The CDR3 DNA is TGCAGCGGCCTCGGACAGGGGCGAGAGCAGTACTTC.

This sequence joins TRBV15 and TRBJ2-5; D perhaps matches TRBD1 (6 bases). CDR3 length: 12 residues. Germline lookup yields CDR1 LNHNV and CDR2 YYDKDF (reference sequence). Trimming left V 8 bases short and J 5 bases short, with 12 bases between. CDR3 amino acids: CATATGGETQYF. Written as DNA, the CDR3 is TGTGCCACCGCGACAGGAGGCGAGACCCAGTACTTC. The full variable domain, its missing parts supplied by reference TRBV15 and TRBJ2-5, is DAMVIQNPRYQVTQFGKPVTLSCSQTLNHNVMYWYQQKSSQAPKLLFHYYDKDFNNEADTPDNFQSRRPNTSFCFLDIRSPGLGDTAMYLCATATGGETQYFGPGTRLLVL.

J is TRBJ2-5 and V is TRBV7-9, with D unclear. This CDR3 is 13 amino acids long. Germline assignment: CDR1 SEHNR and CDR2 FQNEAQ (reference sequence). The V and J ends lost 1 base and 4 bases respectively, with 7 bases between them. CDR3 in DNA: TGTGCCAGCAGCTTAGAATGGGTAGAGACCCAGTACTTC. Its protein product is CASSLEWVETQYF.

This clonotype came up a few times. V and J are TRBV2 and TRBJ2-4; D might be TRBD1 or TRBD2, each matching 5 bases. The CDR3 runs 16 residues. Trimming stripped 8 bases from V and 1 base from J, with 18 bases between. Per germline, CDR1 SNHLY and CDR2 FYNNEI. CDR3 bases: TGTGCCAGCGGGACCAGCAGAGGCCGTGCCAAAAACATTCAGTACTTC. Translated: CASGTSRGRAKNIQYF.

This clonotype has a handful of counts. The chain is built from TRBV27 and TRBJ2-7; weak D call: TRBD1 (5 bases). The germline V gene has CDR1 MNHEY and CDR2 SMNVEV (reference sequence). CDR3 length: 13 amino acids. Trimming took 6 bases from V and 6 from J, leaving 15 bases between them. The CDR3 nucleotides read TGTGCCAGCAGCCATGGGGCCCTTAGCGAGCAGTACTTC. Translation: CASSHGALSEQYF.

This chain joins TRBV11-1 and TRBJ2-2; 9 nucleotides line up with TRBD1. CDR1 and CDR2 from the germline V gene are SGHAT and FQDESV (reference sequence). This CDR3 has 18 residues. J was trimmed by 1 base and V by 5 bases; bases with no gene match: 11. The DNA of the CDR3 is TGTGCCAGCAGCCCCCTCCAGGGGGACAGGGTGAACACCGGGGAGCTGTTTTTT. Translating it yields CASSPLQGDRVNTGELFF.

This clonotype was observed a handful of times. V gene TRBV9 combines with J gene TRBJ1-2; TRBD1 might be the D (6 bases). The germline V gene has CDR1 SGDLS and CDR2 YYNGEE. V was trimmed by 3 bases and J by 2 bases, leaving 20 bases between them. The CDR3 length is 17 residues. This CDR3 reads CASSARNTGTPNYGYTF. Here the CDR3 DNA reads TGTGCCAGCAGCGCCCGAAACACCGGGACACCCAACTATGGCTACACCTTC.

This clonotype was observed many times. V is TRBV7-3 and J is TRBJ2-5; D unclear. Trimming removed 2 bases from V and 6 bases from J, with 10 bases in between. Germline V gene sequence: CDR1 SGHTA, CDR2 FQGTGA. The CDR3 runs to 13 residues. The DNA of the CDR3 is TGTGCCAGCAGCTTAGAAGTTTTGAAGACCCAGTACTTC. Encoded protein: CASSLEVLKTQYF.

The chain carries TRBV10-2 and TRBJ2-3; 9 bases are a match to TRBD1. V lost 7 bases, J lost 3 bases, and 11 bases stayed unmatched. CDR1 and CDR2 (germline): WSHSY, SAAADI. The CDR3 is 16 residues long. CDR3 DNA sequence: TGCGCCAGCATTATGGCCTGGACAGGGGAGACAGATACGCAGTATTTT. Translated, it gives CASIMAWTGETDTQYF.

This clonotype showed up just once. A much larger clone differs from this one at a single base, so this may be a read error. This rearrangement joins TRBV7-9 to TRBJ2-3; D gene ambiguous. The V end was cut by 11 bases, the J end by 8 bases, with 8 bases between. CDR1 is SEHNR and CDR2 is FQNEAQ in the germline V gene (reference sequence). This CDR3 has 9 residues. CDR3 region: CACSPTQYF. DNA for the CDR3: TGTGCCTGTTCCCCTACGCAGTATTTT.

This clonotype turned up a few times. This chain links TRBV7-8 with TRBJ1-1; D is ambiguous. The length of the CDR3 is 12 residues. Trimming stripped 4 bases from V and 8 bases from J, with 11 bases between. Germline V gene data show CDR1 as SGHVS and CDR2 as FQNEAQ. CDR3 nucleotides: TGTGCCAGCAGCTGGGATCTGGGAGAAGCTTTCTTT. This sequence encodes CASSWDLGEAFF.

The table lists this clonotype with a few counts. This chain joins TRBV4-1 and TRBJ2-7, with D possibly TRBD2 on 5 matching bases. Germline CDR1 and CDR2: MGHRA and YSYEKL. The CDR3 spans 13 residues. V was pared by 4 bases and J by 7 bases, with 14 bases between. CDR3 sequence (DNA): TGCGCCAGCAGCCTTCCGGGGATCTCTGAGCAGTACTTC. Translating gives CASSLPGISEQYF.

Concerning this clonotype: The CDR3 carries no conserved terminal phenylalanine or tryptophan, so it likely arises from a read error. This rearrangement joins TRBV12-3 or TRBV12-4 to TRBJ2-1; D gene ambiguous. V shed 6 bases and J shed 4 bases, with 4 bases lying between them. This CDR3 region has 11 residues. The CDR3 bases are TGTGCCAGCAGGGGTTACAATGAGCAGTTCTAC. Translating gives CASRGYNEQFY.

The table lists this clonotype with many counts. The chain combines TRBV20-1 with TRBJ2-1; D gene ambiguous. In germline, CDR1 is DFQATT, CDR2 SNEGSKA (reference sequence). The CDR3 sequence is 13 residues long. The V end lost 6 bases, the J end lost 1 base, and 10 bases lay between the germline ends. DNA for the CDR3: TGCAGTGCGCCGACCGAATCCTACAATGAGCAGTTCTTC. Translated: CSAPTESYNEQFF.

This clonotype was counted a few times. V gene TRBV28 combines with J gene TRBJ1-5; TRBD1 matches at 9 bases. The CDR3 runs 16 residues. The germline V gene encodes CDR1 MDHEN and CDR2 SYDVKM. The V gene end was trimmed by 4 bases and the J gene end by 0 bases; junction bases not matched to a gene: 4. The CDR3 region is CASSSQGANSNQPQHF. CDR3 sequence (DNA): TGTGCCAGCAGTTCACAGGGGGCTAATAGCAATCAGCCCCAGCATTTT.

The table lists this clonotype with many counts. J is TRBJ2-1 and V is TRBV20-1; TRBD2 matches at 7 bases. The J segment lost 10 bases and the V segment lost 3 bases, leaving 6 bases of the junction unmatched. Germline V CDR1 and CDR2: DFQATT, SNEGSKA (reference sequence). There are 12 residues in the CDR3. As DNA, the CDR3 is TGCAGTGCTAGTCGGACGGGAGGAGAGCAGTTCTTC. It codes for CSASRTGGEQFF.

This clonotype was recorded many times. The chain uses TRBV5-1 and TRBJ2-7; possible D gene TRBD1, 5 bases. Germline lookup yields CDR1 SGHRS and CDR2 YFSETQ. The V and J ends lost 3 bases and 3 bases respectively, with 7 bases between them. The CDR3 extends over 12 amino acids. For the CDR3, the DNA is TGCGCCAGCAGCTCGGACAACTACGAGCAGTACTTC. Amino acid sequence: CASSSDNYEQYF.

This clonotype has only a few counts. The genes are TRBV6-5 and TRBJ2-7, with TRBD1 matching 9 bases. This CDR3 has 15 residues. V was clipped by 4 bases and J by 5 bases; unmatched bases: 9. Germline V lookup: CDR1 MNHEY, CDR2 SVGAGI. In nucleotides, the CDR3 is TGTGCCAGCAGTTCTCCGGGACAGGGAAACCACGAGCAGTACTTC. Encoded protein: CASSSPGQGNHEQYF.

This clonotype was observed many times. CDR3 region: CSARDDPSSYNEQFF. The CDR3 nucleotides read TGCAGTGCTAGAGACGACCCTAGCTCCTACAATGAGCAGTTCTTC. The J gene is TRBJ2-1, the V gene TRBV20-1; no clear D. The germline CDR1 and CDR2 sequences are DFQATT and SNEGSKA (reference sequence). The CDR3 runs 15 residues. Trimming stripped 0 bases from V and 0 bases from J, with 9 bases between.

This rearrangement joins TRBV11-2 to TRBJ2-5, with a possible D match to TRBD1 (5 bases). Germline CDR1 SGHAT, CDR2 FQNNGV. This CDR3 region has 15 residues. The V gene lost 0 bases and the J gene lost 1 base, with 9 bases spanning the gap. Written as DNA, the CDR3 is TGTGCCAGCAGCTTAGAAGGGGTGGGCCAAGAGACCCAGTACTTC. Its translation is CASSLEGVGQETQYF.